One and the same sample provided the 29 T cell receptor beta chains below, sequenced in a study of T cell changes during pregnancy in multiple sclerosis (dated by TCRdb to between 2017 and 2020). The method was the immunoSEQ multiplex PCR assay. TCRdb re-hosts the immuneACCESS table, in-frame sequences only. Its copies lack some clones; in the studies checked, an unresolved V gene accounts for under half of them, and the cause for the rest is not known. For this sample the table gives about 100,000 clones, of which approximately 91% were detected only once. The top ten clonotypes cover 2.5% to 4% of the sample. Sequences were derived from peripheral blood, sampled in the second trimester of pregnancy. These TCRs come from a female donor with multiple sclerosis, enrolled in a pregnancy study.

This chain connects TRBV10-1 to TRBJ2-1, with TRBD2 identical over 7 bases. The CDR3 length is 13 residues. After removal of 5 bases from V and 10 bases from J, the junction contained 8 bases not matched to a gene. Germline CDR1 reads WNHNN; CDR2 reads SYGVQD (reference sequence). This CDR3 reads CASSLGRDGEQFF. CDR3 nucleotides: TGCGCCAGCAGTTTGGGGAGGGACGGAGAGCAGTTCTTC.

The gene calls are TRBV27 and TRBJ2-1, with 10 bases aligning to TRBD2. CDR3 size: 15 residues. CDR1 and CDR2 (germline): MNHEY, SMNVEV (reference sequence). V lost 4 bases to trimming and J lost 8 bases; unmatched junction nucleotides: 8. DNA for the CDR3: TGTGCCAGCAGTTCCCTAGCGGGAGCCCACTATGAGCAGTTCTTC. This encodes CASSSLAGAHYEQFF.

The chain uses TRBV28 and TRBJ2-3; 11 bases fit TRBD2. V shed 5 bases, J shed 7 bases, and the junction held 5 bases outside the gene matches. Looked up from germline, CDR1 is MDHEN and CDR2 is SYDVKM. The CDR3 contains 14 residues. CDR3 region: CASSTSGSLNTQYF. As DNA, the CDR3 is TGTGCCAGCAGTACTAGCGGGAGTCTAAATACGCAGTATTTT.

This chain uses TRBV7-9 with TRBJ2-7; 7 bases agree with TRBD2. Germline lookup yields CDR1 SEHNR and CDR2 FQNEAQ (reference sequence). The CDR3 has 14 residues. The V gene end was trimmed by 5 bases and the J gene end by 3 bases; junction bases not matched to a gene: 7. For the CDR3, the DNA is TGTGCCAGCAGCCCCGGGGGGAGCCTCTACGAGCAGTACTTC. Its translation: CASSPGGSLYEQYF.

This clone was recorded only once. This sequence joins TRBV5-1 and TRBJ2-6, with D possibly TRBD2 on 6 matching bases. V was trimmed by 0 bases and J by 3 bases, leaving 7 bases between them. The CDR3 is 15 amino acids. CDR1 SGHRS and CDR2 YFSETQ come from the germline V gene. CDR3 bases: TGCGCCAGCAGCTTGGGGGGGGATGGGGCCAACGTCCTGACTTTC. Translated, it gives CASSLGGDGANVLTF.

The chain combines TRBV28 with TRBJ1-3; D uncertain. The germline V and J ends were trimmed by 8 bases and 0 bases, with 11 bases remaining between them. This CDR3 spans 14 amino acids. CDR1 is MDHEN and CDR2 is SYDVKM in the germline V gene. The CDR3 coding sequence is TGTGCCAGCGAAGGCAGGCGCTCTGGAAACACCATATATTTT. This translates into CASEGRRSGNTIYF.

This chain links TRBV27 with TRBJ1-5; D not resolved. The CDR3 runs to 15 residues. Germline V gene sequence: CDR1 MNHEY, CDR2 SMNVEV (reference sequence). V was shortened by 6 bases and J by 6 bases, with 18 bases between the two germline ends. CDR3 sequence (DNA): TGTGCCAGCAGGGAGTTCGGAGTCCGGGGTCAGCCCCAGCATTTT. Translation: CASREFGVRGQPQHF.

The chain links TRBV28 to TRBJ2-7; 10 bases agree with TRBD2. The CDR3 totals 15 residues. J was trimmed by 3 bases and V by 3 bases; bases with no gene match: 5. The germline V gene encodes CDR1 MDHEN and CDR2 SYDVKM. The CDR3 DNA follows: TGTGCCAGCAGTTTTCCGGGACTAGCGCGCTACGAGCAGTACTTC. The encoded protein is CASSFPGLARYEQYF.

For the CDR3, the DNA is TGTGCCAGCAGGGCCACTAGCGGGGCGGCGAAGACCCAGTACTTC. It translates to CASRATSGAAKTQYF. The genes are TRBV2 and TRBJ2-5; 10 bases are shared with TRBD2. Losses at the gene ends were 6 bases for V and 6 bases for J; bases not matched to a gene: 10. The CDR3 covers 15 residues. Germline CDR1 and CDR2: SNHLY and FYNNEI. The full variable domain, its missing parts supplied by reference TRBV2 and TRBJ2-5, is EPEVTQTPSHQVTQMGQEVILRCVPISNHLYFYWYRQILGQKVEFLVSFYNNEISEKSEIFDDQFSVERPDGSNFTLKIRSTKLEDSAMYFCASRATSGAAKTQYFGPGTRLLVL.

The genes are TRBV7-9 and TRBJ2-1; the D gene is possibly TRBD1 (5 bases). CDR1 and CDR2 from the germline V gene are SEHNR and FQNEAQ (reference sequence). The CDR3 length is 15 residues. V lost 5 bases and J lost 7, with 18 bases in between. The CDR3 DNA follows: TGTGCCAGCAGCCCCAGGGTAGCAGGAAAAAATGAGCAGTTCTTC. Its protein is CASSPRVAGKNEQFF.

The chain links TRBV19 to TRBJ2-3; tentatively, D is TRBD1 (5 bases). Trimming stripped 6 bases from V and 0 bases from J, with 13 bases between. Germline-derived CDR1 and CDR2 are LNHDA and SQIVND (reference sequence). This CDR3 has 15 residues. The CDR3 loop is CASSPWTTSTDTQYF. DNA for the CDR3: TGTGCCAGTAGCCCCTGGACAACTAGCACAGATACGCAGTATTTT.

The rearrangement links TRBV19 to TRBJ2-7; 11 bases are a match to TRBD2. V shed 5 bases, J shed 1 base, and the junction held 7 bases outside the gene matches. The CDR3 extends over 16 amino acids. Germline values: CDR1 LNHDA, CDR2 SQIVND (reference sequence). CDR3 protein: CASSGGLAGSSYEQYF. The CDR3 DNA is TGTGCCAGTAGTGGCGGACTAGCGGGTTCTTCCTACGAGCAGTACTTC.

This clone came up once. The chain employs TRBV7-9 and TRBJ2-5; TRBD2 aligns across 7 bases. V shed 0 bases, J shed 4 bases, and the junction held 2 bases outside the gene matches. CDR1 and CDR2 from the germline V gene are SEHNR and FQNEAQ (reference sequence). The CDR3 is made up of 14 amino acids. CDR3 protein: CASSLAAGAETQYF. Here the CDR3 DNA reads TGTGCCAGCAGCTTAGCGGCGGGAGCAGAGACCCAGTACTTC.

The genes are TRBV15 and TRBJ2-3; no clear D gene. Germline assignment: CDR1 LNHNV and CDR2 YYDKDF (reference sequence). The V and J ends lost 0 bases and 7 bases respectively, with 5 bases between them. CDR3 length equals 12 residues. CDR3 in amino acids: CATSRDIHTQYF. The CDR3 DNA reads as TGTGCCACCAGCAGAGATATCCATACGCAGTATTTT.

The chain is built from TRBV5-1 and TRBJ1-1, with D unresolved. Looked up from germline, CDR1 is SGHRS and CDR2 is YFSETQ. The CDR3 spans 14 residues. With 0 bases removed from V and 0 bases from J, the gap between germline ends came to 6 bases. CDR3 loop: CASSLVFVNTEAFF. CDR3 DNA: TGCGCCAGCAGCTTGGTGTTCGTGAACACTGAAGCTTTCTTT.

V is TRBV28 and J is TRBJ1-1; D is uncertain. Per the germline V gene, CDR1 is MDHEN and CDR2 is SYDVKM. V was cut by 3 bases and J by 6 bases, with 14 bases left in between. The CDR3 has 14 residues. CDR3 DNA sequence: TGTGCCAGCAGTTTTAACCCCAGTATCCCTGAAGCTTTCTTT. Protein sequence: CASSFNPSIPEAFF.

The chain uses TRBV21-1 and TRBJ2-3; the table names TRBD2, a call not compared with the DNA. TRBV21-1 is flagged as a pseudogene. The CDR3 has 14 amino acids. CDR3 protein: CASSRREGTDTQYF. For the CDR3, the DNA is TGTGCCAGCAGCAGGCGGGAGGGCACAGATACGCAGTATTTT.

The chain joins TRBV7-9 to TRBJ2-1; D is unresolved. The CDR3 runs 11 residues. The V end was cut by 8 bases, the J end by 8 bases, with 10 bases between. Germline loops: CDR1 SEHNR, CDR2 FQNEAQ (reference sequence). CDR3 residues: CASFGHDEQFF. The CDR3 DNA reads TGTGCCAGCTTTGGGCACGATGAGCAGTTCTTC.

J is TRBJ1-4 and V is TRBV18, with D uncertain. There are 15 residues in the CDR3. V lost 6 bases and J lost 6, with 17 bases in between. Germline V CDR1 and CDR2: KGHSH, LQKENI. The CDR3 DNA reads as TGTGCCAGCTCCGACCAGGCAGTAGAGTATGAAAAACTGTTTTTT. Translating it yields CASSDQAVEYEKLFF.

CDR3 DNA sequence: TGTGCCAGCACCTCCCTTAGGACAGGGGGATCAGATACGCAGTATTTT. It codes for CASTSLRTGGSDTQYF. This chain links TRBV7-2 with TRBJ2-3; 10 nucleotides match TRBD1. Germline V lookup: CDR1 SGHTA, CDR2 FQGNSA. Trimming at V came to 7 bases and at J to 4 bases, leaving 11 bases not matched to a gene. This CDR3 comprises 16 residues.

The gene calls are TRBV5-1 and TRBJ1-1; D ambiguous. The germline CDR1 and CDR2 sequences are SGHRS and YFSETQ. There are 13 residues in the CDR3. The ends were cut back, 0 bases at V and 3 bases at J, with 6 bases in the middle. In DNA, the CDR3 is TGCGCCAGCAGCTTGGGACTTTACACTGAAGCTTTCTTT. Encoded protein: CASSLGLYTEAFF.

The chain employs TRBV19 and TRBJ2-1; TRBD1 agrees at 8 bases. The CDR3 loop spans 13 amino acids. Germline V gene sequence: CDR1 LNHDA, CDR2 SQIVND (reference sequence). V was pared by 3 bases and J by 7 bases, with 2 bases of the junction left unmatched. Here the CDR3 DNA reads TGTGCCAGTAGTATCCGACAGGGGAATGAGCAGTTCTTC. Translating it yields CASSIRQGNEQFF.

In its sample, this clone was seen once. The chain links TRBV14 to TRBJ2-7, with D perhaps TRBD2 (5 bases). Germline CDR1 is SGHDN and CDR2 is FVKESK. The CDR3 is made up of 14 amino acids. Between the trimmed V and J ends, which lost 1 base and 4 bases, there was a span of 11 bases. The CDR3 loop reads CASSQGERTYEQYF. The DNA of the CDR3 is TGTGCCAGCAGCCAAGGGGAGAGGACTTACGAGCAGTACTTC.

This clone was seen just once. The J gene is TRBJ2-2, the V gene TRBV29-1; D gene uncertain. Between the trimmed V and J ends, which lost 5 bases and 5 bases, there was a span of 12 bases. This CDR3 region has 13 residues. In germline, CDR1 is SQVTM, CDR2 ANQGSEA. The CDR3 protein is CSVSNSYTGELFF. The DNA for the CDR3 is TGCAGCGTTTCGAACTCCTATACCGGGGAGCTGTTTTTT.

This clone appeared once. The CDR3 DNA follows: TGTGCCAGCAGTGATTGGGGACAGGGAAACATTCAGTACTTC. Translated: CASSDWGQGNIQYF. The V call is TRBV2, the J call TRBJ2-4; 9 bases align to TRBD1. Germline CDR1 reads SNHLY; CDR2 reads FYNNEI. J gave up 6 bases and V 3 bases, and 3 bases lay outside the gene matches. There are 14 residues in the CDR3.

This sequence joins TRBV5-1 and TRBJ1-3; no reliable D call. Trimming stripped 2 bases from V and 2 bases from J, with 8 bases between. The V gene's germline CDR1 is SGHRS and CDR2 YFSETQ. The CDR3 runs to 14 residues. The CDR3, as DNA: TGCGCCAGCAGCTTAACAGCTACTGGAAACACCATATATTTT. Translated, it gives CASSLTATGNTIYF.

V gene TRBV7-2 combines with J gene TRBJ2-7, with 7 bases fitting TRBD2. CDR3 length: 18 residues. The germline gives CDR1 SGHTA, CDR2 FQGNSA. With 4 bases clipped from V and 2 bases from J, the junction kept 17 bases outside the gene matches. The CDR3 DNA follows: TGTGCCAGCAGCTCCCGACACGCGCTAGCGGCCCCTACCTACGAGCAGTACTTC. This gives the protein CASSSRHALAAPTYEQYF.

The chain combines TRBV2 with TRBJ2-3, with TRBD2 identical over 8 bases. V shed 6 bases, J shed 3 bases, and the junction held 8 bases outside the gene matches. Per the germline V gene, CDR1 is SNHLY and CDR2 is FYNNEI. CDR3 length equals 15 residues. CDR3 residues: CASSGGRGGTDTQYF. The CDR3 coding sequence is TGTGCCAGCAGCGGAGGACGGGGGGGGACAGATACGCAGTATTTT.

This clone was observed once. The chain employs TRBV5-6 and TRBJ2-5, with TRBD1 as a possible D gene (6 bases). The germline V gene has CDR1 SGHDT and CDR2 YYEEEE. V was clipped by 1 base and J by 5 bases, with 12 bases between them. This CDR3 is 14 amino acids long. The CDR3 loop reads CASSLQGNEETQYF. The DNA for the CDR3 is TGTGCCAGCAGCTTGCAGGGGAACGAGGAGACCCAGTACTTC.